This T cell receptor (beta chain) appears in the sequencing data of a study of cytomegalovirus exposure and HLA in healthy donors. Whole-study findings and limits: Later on, analysis showed that most CMV-associated TCR beta chains appeared to be HLA-restricted.

The PCR made use of 60 Vbeta and 13 Jbeta primers. Sequencing was performed with immunoSEQ multiplex PCR; in TCRdb, only in-frame clones are kept and a portion is missing. The sample lists about 65,000 clones; less than 70% were seen once. The CDR3 is 15 residues long. Germline assignment: CDR1 SEHNR and CDR2 FQNEAQ (reference sequence). V dropped 2 bases and J dropped 7 bases, with 12 bases sitting between them. As to this clone: What it recognizes is unknown.

This clonotype was obtained from a man between 25 and 39 years old in good health and CMV-seronegative. The sequenced sample consisted of PBMCs. The chain employs TRBV7-9 and TRBJ1-6; D perhaps matches TRBD1 (6 bases). For the CDR3, the DNA is TGTGCCAGCAGCTTACCGGGGGGCGGGAATTCACCCCTCCACTTT. This translates into CASSLPGGGNSPLHF.